This T cell receptor (beta chain) is drawn from a study of blood T cells in healthy people across ages. General study results and limits: Among long-lived donors, naive CD4+ cells were more numerous and diversity higher than in aged donors. It was held that the diversity estimates obtained from one million T cells were underestimates.

CDR1 is DFQATT, CDR2 SNEGSKA, per germline (reference sequence). The V and J ends lost 4 bases and 7 bases, in that order; junction bases with no gene match: 4. This CDR3 has 13 residues. About this clonotype itself: What it binds is not known.

With a J-beta primer mix and a sample-barcoded 5' primer, a second PCR ran roughly 7 to 11 cycles. A tag from a template-switch adaptor with 12 random nucleotides marked each cDNA molecule. One entry per CDR3 protein results from TCRdb running MiXCR on the 5' RACE reads. This table has about 1,800,000 distinct CDR3 sequences, approximately 30% appearing once. This clonotype was sampled from a woman in her twenties or thirties in good health. V gene TRBV20-1 combines with J gene TRBJ1-4; 9 positions agree with TRBD1. Input material: blood. The CDR3 loop reads CSATGQGREKLFF. CDR3 DNA sequence: TGCAGTGCTACAGGACAGGGGCGTGAAAAACTGTTTTTT.